The T cell receptor (beta chain) under discussion was sequenced for a study of shared clonotypes between healthy human individuals. Trimming cost V 3 bases and J 0 bases, with 11 bases left between them. CDR1 is GTSNPN, CDR2 SVGIG, per germline (reference sequence). The CDR3 covers 14 residues. Produced via immunoSEQ multiplex PCR; TCRdb's table is partial and in-frame only. The table lists some 2,000,000 clones, almost 96% of them singletons. Study outcomes and limitations: Shared clonotypes: about 5% naive CD4, around 3.4% naive CD8, over 2% memory CD4, about 0.41% memory CD8.

This clone was detected once. The target antigen is unknown. Donors were Caucasian adults residing in Nashville, Tennessee, USA. This receptor was obtained from a man younger than 35 in good health. The genes are TRBV30 and TRBJ1-1; D uncertain. The source material was naive CD4+ T cells sorted from blood. Subset noted: CD45RA+ positively selected. CDR3 loop: CAWRMGKMNTEAFF. CDR3 DNA: TGTGCCTGGAGGATGGGGAAAATGAACACTGAAGCTTTCTTT.